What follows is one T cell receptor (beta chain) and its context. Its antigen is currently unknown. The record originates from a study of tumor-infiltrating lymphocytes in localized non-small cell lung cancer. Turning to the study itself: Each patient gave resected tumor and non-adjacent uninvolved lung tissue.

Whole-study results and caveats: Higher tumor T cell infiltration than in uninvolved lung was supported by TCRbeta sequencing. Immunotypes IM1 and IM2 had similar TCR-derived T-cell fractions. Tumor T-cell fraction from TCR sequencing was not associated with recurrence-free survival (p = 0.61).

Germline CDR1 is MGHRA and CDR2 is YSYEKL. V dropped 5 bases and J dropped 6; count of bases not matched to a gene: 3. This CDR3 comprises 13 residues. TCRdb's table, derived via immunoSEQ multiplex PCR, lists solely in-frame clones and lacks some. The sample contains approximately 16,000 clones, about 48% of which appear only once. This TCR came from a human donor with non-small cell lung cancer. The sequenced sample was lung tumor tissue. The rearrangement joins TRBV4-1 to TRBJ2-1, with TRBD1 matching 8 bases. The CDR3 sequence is CASSSTGGNEQFF. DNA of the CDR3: TGCGCCAGCAGCTCAACAGGGGGCAATGAGCAGTTCTTC.